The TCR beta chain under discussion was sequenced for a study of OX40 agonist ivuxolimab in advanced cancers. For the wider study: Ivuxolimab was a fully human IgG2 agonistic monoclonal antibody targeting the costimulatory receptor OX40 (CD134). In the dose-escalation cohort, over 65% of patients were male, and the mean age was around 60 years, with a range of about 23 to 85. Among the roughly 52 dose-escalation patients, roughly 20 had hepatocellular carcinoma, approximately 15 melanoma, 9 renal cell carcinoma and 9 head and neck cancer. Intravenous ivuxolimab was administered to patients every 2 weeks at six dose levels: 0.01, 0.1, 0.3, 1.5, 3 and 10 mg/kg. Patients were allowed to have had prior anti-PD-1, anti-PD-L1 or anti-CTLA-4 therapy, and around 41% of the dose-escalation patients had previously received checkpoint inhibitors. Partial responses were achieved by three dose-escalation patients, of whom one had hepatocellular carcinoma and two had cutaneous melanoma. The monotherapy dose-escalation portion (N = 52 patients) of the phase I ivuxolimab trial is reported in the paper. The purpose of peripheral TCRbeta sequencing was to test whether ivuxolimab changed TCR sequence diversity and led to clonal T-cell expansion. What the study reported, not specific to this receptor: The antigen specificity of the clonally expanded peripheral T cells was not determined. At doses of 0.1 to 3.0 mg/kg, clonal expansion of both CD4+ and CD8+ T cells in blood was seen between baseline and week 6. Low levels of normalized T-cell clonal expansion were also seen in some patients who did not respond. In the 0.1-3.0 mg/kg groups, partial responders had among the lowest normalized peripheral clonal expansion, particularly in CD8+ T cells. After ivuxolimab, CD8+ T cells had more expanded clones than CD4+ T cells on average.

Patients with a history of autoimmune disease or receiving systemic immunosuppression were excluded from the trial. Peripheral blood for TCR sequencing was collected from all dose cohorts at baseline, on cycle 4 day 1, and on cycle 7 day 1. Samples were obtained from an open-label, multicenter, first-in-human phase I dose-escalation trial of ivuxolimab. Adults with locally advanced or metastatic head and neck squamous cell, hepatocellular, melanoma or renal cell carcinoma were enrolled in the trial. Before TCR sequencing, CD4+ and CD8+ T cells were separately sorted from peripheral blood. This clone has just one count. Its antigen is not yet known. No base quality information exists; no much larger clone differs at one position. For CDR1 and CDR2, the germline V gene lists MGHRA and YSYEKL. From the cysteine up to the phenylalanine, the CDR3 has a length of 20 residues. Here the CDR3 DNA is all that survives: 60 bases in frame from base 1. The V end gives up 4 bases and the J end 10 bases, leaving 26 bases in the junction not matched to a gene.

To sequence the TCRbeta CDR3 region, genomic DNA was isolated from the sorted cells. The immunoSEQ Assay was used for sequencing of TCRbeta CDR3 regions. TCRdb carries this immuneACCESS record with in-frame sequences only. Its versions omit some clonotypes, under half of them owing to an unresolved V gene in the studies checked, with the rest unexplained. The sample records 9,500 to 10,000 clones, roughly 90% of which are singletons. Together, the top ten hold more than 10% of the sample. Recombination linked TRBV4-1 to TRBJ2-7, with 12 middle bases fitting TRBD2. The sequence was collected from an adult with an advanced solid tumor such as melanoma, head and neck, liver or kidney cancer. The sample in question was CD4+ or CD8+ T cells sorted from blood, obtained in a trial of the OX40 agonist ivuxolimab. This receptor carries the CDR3 CASSLPSTGLAGRRYVGQYF. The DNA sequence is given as TGCGCCAGCAGCCTCCCAAGTACGGGACTAGCGGGTCGGCGTTACGTAGGTCAGTACTTC.